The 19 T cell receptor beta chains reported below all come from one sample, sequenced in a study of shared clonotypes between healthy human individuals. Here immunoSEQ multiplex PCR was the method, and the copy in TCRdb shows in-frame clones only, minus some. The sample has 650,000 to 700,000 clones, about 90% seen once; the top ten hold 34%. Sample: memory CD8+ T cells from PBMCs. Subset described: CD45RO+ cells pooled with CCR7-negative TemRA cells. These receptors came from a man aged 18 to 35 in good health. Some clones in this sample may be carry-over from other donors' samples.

CDR3 sequence reads: CASSQTGFHEQYF. The CDR3 DNA follows: TGCGCCAGCAGCCAGACAGGGTTCCACGAGCAGTACTTC. The chain has TRBV4-1 and TRBJ2-7; TRBD1 matches at 7 bases. CDR3 length equals 13 residues. Germline V gene data show CDR1 as MGHRA and CDR2 as YSYEKL. V gave up 3 bases and J gave up 5 bases; unmatched junction bases: 4.

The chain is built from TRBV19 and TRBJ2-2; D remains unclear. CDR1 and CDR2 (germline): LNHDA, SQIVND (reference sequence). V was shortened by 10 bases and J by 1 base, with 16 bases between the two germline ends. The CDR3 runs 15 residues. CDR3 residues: CATRQSRLNTGELFF. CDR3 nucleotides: TGTGCCACCCGGCAGTCGCGGCTGAACACCGGGGAGCTGTTTTTT.

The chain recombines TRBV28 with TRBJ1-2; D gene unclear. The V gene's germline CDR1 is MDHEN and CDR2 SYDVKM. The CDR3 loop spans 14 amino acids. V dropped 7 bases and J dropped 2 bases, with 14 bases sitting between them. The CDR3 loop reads CASIWRERNYGYTF. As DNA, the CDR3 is TGTGCCAGCATTTGGAGGGAGAGGAACTATGGCTACACCTTC.

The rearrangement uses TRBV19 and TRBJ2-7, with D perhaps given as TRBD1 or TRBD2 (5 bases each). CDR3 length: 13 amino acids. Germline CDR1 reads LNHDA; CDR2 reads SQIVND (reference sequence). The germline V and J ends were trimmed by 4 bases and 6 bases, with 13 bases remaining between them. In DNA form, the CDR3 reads TGTGCCAGTAGTACCGGGGCAGGGAGCGAGCAGTACTTC. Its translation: CASSTGAGSEQYF.

CDR3 DNA sequence: TGTGCCAGCAGCCTGTGGGACAGCCAAGAGACCCAGTACTTC. Encoded protein: CASSLWDSQETQYF. The gene calls are TRBV9 and TRBJ2-5, with TRBD1 matching over 7 bases. Germline V gene sequence: CDR1 SGDLS, CDR2 YYNGEE. V lost 4 bases, J lost 1 base, and 4 bases stayed unmatched. The length of the CDR3 is 14 residues.

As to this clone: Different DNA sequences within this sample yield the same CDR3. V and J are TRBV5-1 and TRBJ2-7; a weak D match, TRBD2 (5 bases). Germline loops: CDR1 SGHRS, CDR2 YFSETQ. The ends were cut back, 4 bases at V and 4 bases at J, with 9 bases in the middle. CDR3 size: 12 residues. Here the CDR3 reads CASSPDLYEQYF. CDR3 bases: TGCGCCAGCAGCCCGGACTTATACGAGCAGTACTTC.

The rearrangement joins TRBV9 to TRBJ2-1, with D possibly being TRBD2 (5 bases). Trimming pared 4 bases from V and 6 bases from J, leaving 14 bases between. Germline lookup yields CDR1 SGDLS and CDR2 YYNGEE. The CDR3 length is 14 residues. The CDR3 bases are TGTGCCAGCAGCCCTTCCGACTACCTCAATGAGCAGTTCTTC. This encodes CASSPSDYLNEQFF.

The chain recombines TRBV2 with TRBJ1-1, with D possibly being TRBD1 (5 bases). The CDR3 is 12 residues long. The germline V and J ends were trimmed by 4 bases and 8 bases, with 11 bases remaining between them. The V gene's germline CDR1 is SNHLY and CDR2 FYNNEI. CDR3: CASSGKGLEAFF. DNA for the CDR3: TGTGCCAGCAGTGGAAAGGGACTAGAAGCTTTCTTT. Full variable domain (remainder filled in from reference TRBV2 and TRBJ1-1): EPEVTQTPSHQVTQMGQEVILRCVPISNHLYFYWYRQILGQKVEFLVSFYNNEISEKSEIFDDQFSVERPDGSNFTLKIRSTKLEDSAMYFCASSGKGLEAFFGQGTRLTVV.

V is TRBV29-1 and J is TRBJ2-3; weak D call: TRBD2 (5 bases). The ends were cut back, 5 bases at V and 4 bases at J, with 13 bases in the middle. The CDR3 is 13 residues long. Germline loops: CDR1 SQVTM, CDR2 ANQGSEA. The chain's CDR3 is CSVRADRPDTQYF. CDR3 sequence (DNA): TGCAGCGTTCGAGCGGACCGCCCAGATACGCAGTATTTT.

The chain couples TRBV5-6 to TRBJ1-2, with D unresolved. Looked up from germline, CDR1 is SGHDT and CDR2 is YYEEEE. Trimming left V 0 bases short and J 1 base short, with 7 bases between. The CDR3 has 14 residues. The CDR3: CASSLVRFNYGYTF. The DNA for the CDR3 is TGTGCCAGCAGCTTGGTGCGGTTTAACTATGGCTACACCTTC.

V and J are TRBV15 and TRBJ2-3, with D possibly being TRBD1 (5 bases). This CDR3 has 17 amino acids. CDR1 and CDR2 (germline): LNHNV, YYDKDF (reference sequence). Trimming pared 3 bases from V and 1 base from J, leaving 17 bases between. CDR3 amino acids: CATSSDTTGRGTDTQYF. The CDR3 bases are TGTGCCACCAGCAGCGACACAACAGGACGGGGCACAGATACGCAGTATTTT.

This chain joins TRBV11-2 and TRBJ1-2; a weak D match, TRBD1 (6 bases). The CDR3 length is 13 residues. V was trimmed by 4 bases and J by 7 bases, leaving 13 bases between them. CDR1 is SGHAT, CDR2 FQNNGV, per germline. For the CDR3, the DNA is TGTGCCAGCAGCTCTTCCGGGGGCTCTGGCTACACCTTC. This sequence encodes CASSSSGGSGYTF. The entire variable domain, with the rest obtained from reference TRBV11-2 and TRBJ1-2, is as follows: EAGVAQSPRYKIIEKRQSVAFWCNPISGHATLYWYQQILGQGPKLLIQFQNNGVVDDSQLPKDRFSAERLKGVDSTLKIQPAKLEDSAVYLCASSSSGGSGYTFGSGTRLTVV.

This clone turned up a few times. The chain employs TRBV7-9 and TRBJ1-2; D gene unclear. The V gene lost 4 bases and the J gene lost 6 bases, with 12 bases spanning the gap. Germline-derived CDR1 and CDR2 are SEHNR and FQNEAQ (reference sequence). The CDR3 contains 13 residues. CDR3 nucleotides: TGTGCCAGCAGCTCCCCCTGGGAGGATGGCTACACCTTC. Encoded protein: CASSSPWEDGYTF.

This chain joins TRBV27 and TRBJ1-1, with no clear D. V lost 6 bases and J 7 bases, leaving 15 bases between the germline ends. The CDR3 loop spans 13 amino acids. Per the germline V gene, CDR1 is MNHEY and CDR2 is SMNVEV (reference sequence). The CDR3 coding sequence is TGTGCCAGCAGCGACCGGGCCTTCCATGAAGCTTTCTTT. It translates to CASSDRAFHEAFF.

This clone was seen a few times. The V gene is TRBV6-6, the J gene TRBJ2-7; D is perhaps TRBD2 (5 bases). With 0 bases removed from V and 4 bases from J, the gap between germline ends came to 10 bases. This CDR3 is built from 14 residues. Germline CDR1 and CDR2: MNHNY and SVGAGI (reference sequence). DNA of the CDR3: TGTGCCAGCAGTTACTCTGAGGGAGTGTACGAGCAGTACTTC. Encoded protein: CASSYSEGVYEQYF.

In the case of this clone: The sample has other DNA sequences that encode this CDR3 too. CDR3 DNA sequence: TGTGCCAGCAGCGGACAGGGTTCTAACTATGGCTACACCTTC. Encoded protein: CASSGQGSNYGYTF. The rearrangement links TRBV9 to TRBJ1-2; the match to TRBD1 covers 7 bases. Germline loops: CDR1 SGDLS, CDR2 YYNGEE. V gave up 3 bases and J gave up 0 bases; unmatched junction bases: 2. This CDR3 region has 14 residues.

The CDR3 is CASSLLIPSGRAYEQYF. CDR3 nucleotide sequence: TGTGCCAGCAGTTTACTCATCCCTAGCGGGAGGGCCTACGAGCAGTACTTC. The chain has TRBV27 and TRBJ2-7; 12 nucleotides match TRBD2. Germline trimming cut 2 bases from V and 2 bases from J; bases unmatched to any gene: 7. There are 17 residues in the CDR3. Germline lookup yields CDR1 MNHEY and CDR2 SMNVEV (reference sequence).

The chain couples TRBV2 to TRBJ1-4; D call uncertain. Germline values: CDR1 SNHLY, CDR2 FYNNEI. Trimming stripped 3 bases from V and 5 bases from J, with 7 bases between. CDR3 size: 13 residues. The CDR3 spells CASSDGGNEKLFF. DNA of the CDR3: TGTGCCAGCAGTGATGGCGGGAATGAAAAACTGTTTTTT.

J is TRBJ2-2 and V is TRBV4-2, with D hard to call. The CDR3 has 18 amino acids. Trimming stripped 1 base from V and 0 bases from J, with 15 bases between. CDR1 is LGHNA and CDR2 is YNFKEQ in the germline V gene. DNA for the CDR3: TGTGCCAGCAGCCAAGGCTCGCTGGCCCTTACGAACACCGGGGAGCTGTTTTTT. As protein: CASSQGSLALTNTGELFF.